Given below is one TCR beta chain in context. Healthy Caucasians supplied all donations. A single record per CDR3 protein comes from TCRdb applying MiXCR to the 5' RACE reads. The sample yields 500,000 to 600,000 distinct CDR3 sequences, 20% to 25% seen once. This sample was included in a study of identical twins. CDR1 SGHTA and CDR2 FQGNSA come from the germline V gene. The CDR3 consists of 16 residues. After removal of 6 bases from V and 2 bases from J, the junction contained 7 bases not matched to a gene. The same sample was also used in a study of T cells expressing NK-cell markers. This second study says: In more than 5 donors, dominant CD3+CD56+NKG2C+ clonotypes ranked among the top 10 CD8+ clonotypes. The CD3+CD56-NKG2C+ fraction was also led by these clonotypes in a handful of donors.

V and J are TRBV7-2 and TRBJ2-6; 7 bases map to TRBD1. Material for sequencing was CD4+ T cells sorted from blood. The receptor comes from a woman aged 18 to 35 in good health. CDR3 coding DNA: TGTGCCAGCAGTCATTACAGGGGAACTGGGGCCAACGTCCTGACTTTC. It codes for CASSHYRGTGANVLTF.